This T cell receptor beta chain was identified during a study of OX40 agonist ivuxolimab in advanced cancers. About the study: Partial responses were achieved by three patients, of whom one had hepatocellular carcinoma and two had cutaneous melanoma. Overall study findings and caveats: In general, CD8+ T cells held more expanded clones than CD4+ did, on average. At 0.1 to 3.0 mg/kg and by week 6, clonal expansion occurred in CD4+ and CD8+ blood T cells.

CDR1 is MNHEY and CDR2 is SMNVEV in the germline V gene (reference sequence). The CDR3 runs 15 residues. V lost 2 bases, J lost 7 bases, and 15 bases lay in between. The data were produced by immunoSEQ multiplex PCR, yet TCRdb's version contains in-frame clones alone and is incomplete. The table lists more than 45,000 clones, 91% of them singletons. About this clone: Antigen: not known.

The sequences come from CD4+ or CD8+ T cells sorted from blood, collected in a trial of the OX40 agonist ivuxolimab. The gene calls are TRBV27 and TRBJ2-1; D may be TRBD2 (7 bases). This receptor was obtained from an adult with an advanced solid tumor such as melanoma, head and neck, liver or kidney cancer. CDR3 in DNA: TGTGCCAGCAGTTTAGGAGGGGGGGGTCGGAATGAGCAGTTCTTC. Its translation: CASSLGGGGRNEQFF.